The sequence of this T cell receptor (beta chain) was determined in a study of response to subunit inactivated influenza vaccine. Each CDR3 protein gets one entry after TCRdb re-called the RT-PCR reads with MiXCR. The repertoire has about 800,000 distinct CDR3 sequences, approximately 21% of them found once; the top ten carry roughly 10%. This sequence originates from a man between 45 and 60 years old who received an inactivated influenza vaccine. Specimen: PBMCs from blood, collected 5 days after vaccination.

DNA for the CDR3: TGTGCCAGCAGCTTGGTATGGACAGGGGGCCACGAGCAGTACTTC. Its translation is CASSLVWTGGHEQYF. The rearrangement links TRBV7-2 to TRBJ2-7, with TRBD1 matching over 11 bases. Trimming took 3 bases from V and 5 from J; bases not matched to a gene: 6. The germline V gene encodes CDR1 SGHTA and CDR2 FQGNSA. This CDR3 has 15 residues.